This entry features one T cell receptor (beta chain) sequence. Its antigen remains unknown. Method: immunoSEQ multiplex PCR; TCRdb's copy keeps in-frame clones and lacks some. Of about 3,200 clones listed, roughly 64% are singletons. The entry originates in a study of early stage breast cancer tumors. At the level of the study: Of around 15 invasive breast tumors, about a dozen were hormone receptor-positive, HER2-negative. Study results and limitations: Most shared enriched TCRB sequences were commonly generated ones.

The ends were cut back, 6 bases at V and 8 bases at J, with 25 bases in the middle. CDR3 length: 16 amino acids. CDR1 is LGHNT, CDR2 FRNRAP, per germline. The sequence came from a person aged 35 to 50 with breast cancer. The sample was breast tumor tissue. This chain joins TRBV12-5 and TRBJ1-2, with D uncertain. The CDR3: CASGRTPETPGRGYTF. CDR3 DNA: TGTGCTAGTGGCCGAACTCCGGAGACGCCCGGTCGGGGCTACACCTTC.